This T cell receptor (beta chain) was sequenced during a study of cytomegalovirus exposure and HLA in healthy donors. Across the study: The same platform was used for the 110 or so validation repertoires and the approximately 670 first-cohort repertoires, a later analysis reported. Notes on the study in general: Clusters of TCRs from the first cohort tended to co-occur in the approximately 130 validation repertoires (as a later analysis found). Most sequenced TCRs were rare (though some public TCRs occurred in many donors).

To note about this clone: What it binds is not known.

There are 14 residues in the CDR3. The germline V gene has CDR1 SGHTA and CDR2 FQGNSA. V lost 2 bases to trimming and J lost 4 bases, with 8 bases between them. Some clones are missing from TCRdb's copy, which holds only in-frame ones; the method was immunoSEQ multiplex PCR. Here the sample spans roughly 150,000 clones, roughly 79% being singletons. The gene calls are TRBV7-2 and TRBJ2-2; tentative D call: TRBD2 (5 bases). The origin of this receptor is a man aged 30-40 years in good health and CMV-seropositive. The sequenced material came from PBMCs. CDR3 sequence reads: CASSLLEGTGELFF. The DNA for the CDR3 is TGTGCCAGCAGCTTACTTGAGGGCACCGGGGAGCTGTTTTTT.